Following are 17 T cell receptor beta chains from one sample sequenced in a study of T cells in Graves' hyperthyroidism and ophthalmopathy (dated by TCRdb to between 2018 and 2021). The library was obtained by multiplex PCR. The data were produced on an Illumina HiSeq 2000. The TCR beta CDR3 regions were amplified from the RNA transcripts. A first-round RT-PCR of the TCR CDR3 used the HTBI primer set with the Qiagen OneStep RT-PCR kit. Using fastp trimming at Q25 and MiXCR clonotype assembly, TCRdb reanalyzed the public sequencing data and kept in-frame beta chains. Here each entry gathers all rows of one CDR3 protein and keeps the most common genes and DNA. This sample comprises a few hundred thousand distinct CDR3 sequences, roughly 15% of them detected only once. The ten largest clones add up to 15% to 20% of the sample. Sequenced sample: blood. The receptors originated from a woman in her twenties or thirties with Graves' ophthalmopathy.

This clonotype was observed many times. V gene TRBV14 combines with J gene TRBJ2-3; 8 bases match TRBD1. The CDR3 sequence is 16 residues long. V gave up 4 bases and J gave up 6 bases; unmatched junction bases: 12. Germline V gene lookup returns CDR1 SGHDN and CDR2 FVKESK. This chain's CDR3 is CASSLTPDRDRDTQYF. CDR3 coding DNA: TGTGCCAGCAGCCTCACACCAGACCGGGACAGGGATACGCAGTATTTT.

Points on this clonotype: This could be a read error, since a much larger clone is one nucleotide away. The chain joins TRBV7-9 to TRBJ2-1; tentatively, D is TRBD1 (6 bases). From germline, CDR1 is SEHNR and CDR2 FQNEAQ (reference sequence). The V end was cut by 5 bases, the J end by 6 bases, with 17 bases between. This CDR3 is 15 amino acids long. CDR3 amino acids: CASSIRGQDCNEQFF. For the CDR3, the DNA is TGTGCCAGCAGCATTAGGGGACAAGATTGCAATGAGCAGTTCTTC. The full variable domain, completed using reference TRBV7-9 and TRBJ2-1, is DTGVSQNPRHKITKRGQNVTFRCDPISEHNRLYWYRQTLGQGPEFLTYFQNEAQLEKSRLLSDRFSAERPKGSFSTLEIQRTEQGDSAMYLCASSIRGQDCNEQFFGPGTRLTVL.

This clonotype was seen repeatedly, ten times or more. This chain connects TRBV12-3 or TRBV12-4 to TRBJ1-5; no clear D gene. Trimming took off 8 bases at V and 0 bases at J, with 11 bases between the two ends. The CDR3 extends over 14 amino acids. CDR3 residues: CASQKEHSNQPQHF. CDR3 sequence (DNA): TGTGCCAGCCAAAAGGAGCATAGCAATCAGCCCCAGCATTTT.

Many counts were recorded for this clonotype. V usage is TRBV6-1 and J usage is TRBJ2-7; D may be TRBD1 or TRBD2 (5 bases each). Germline CDR1 and CDR2: MNHNS and SASEGT. The CDR3 is 15 amino acids. V was pared by 6 bases and J by 2 bases, with 17 bases between. The CDR3 coding sequence is TGTGCCAGCAGCGACGACGTCCAGGGACCCTACGAGCAGTACTTC. Its protein is CASSDDVQGPYEQYF.

This clonotype was counted at least ten times. The rearrangement joins TRBV27 to TRBJ2-7; TRBD1 is a possible D gene (6 bases). CDR3 size: 14 residues. V was shortened by 6 bases and J by 2 bases, with 14 bases between the two germline ends. Germline CDR1 reads MNHEY; CDR2 reads SMNVEV (reference sequence). CDR3 residues: CASSPQGPTYEQYF. In DNA form, the CDR3 reads TGTGCCAGCAGCCCACAGGGACCCACCTACGAGCAGTACTTC.

The chain recombines TRBV24-1 with TRBJ1-5, with 8 bases that match TRBD1. Trimming at V came to 7 bases and at J to 5 bases, leaving 6 bases not matched to a gene. Germline CDR1 and CDR2: KGHDR and SFDVKD. The length of the CDR3 is 14 residues. The CDR3 is CATSDPGQDQPQHF. As DNA, the CDR3 is TGTGCCACCAGCGACCCGGGACAGGATCAGCCCCAGCATTTT.

This clonotype was detected only a few times. This sequence joins TRBV6-1 and TRBJ1-4; tentative D call: TRBD1 (5 bases). The germline CDR1 and CDR2 sequences are MNHNS and SASEGT. Trimming cost V 6 bases and J 3 bases, with 17 bases left between them. The CDR3 is 16 amino acids. Written as DNA, the CDR3 is TGTGCCAGCAGGATCACTCAGGGTCCGCCTAATGAAAAACTGTTTTTT. Its translation: CASRITQGPPNEKLFF.

This clonotype was seen a few times. The chain employs TRBV6-1 and TRBJ1-1, with D possibly TRBD1 on 5 matching bases. The V end was cut by 6 bases, the J end by 5 bases, with 16 bases between. Germline V gives CDR1 MNHNS, CDR2 SASEGT. There are 14 residues in the CDR3. CDR3: CASRGDYPWTEAFF. The CDR3 coding sequence is TGTGCCAGCAGGGGGGACTACCCGTGGACTGAAGCTTTCTTT.

This clonotype occurred many times. The CDR3 DNA reads as TGTGCCAGCAGCTTAGGGACTAGCGGGGCTGAGCAGTTCTTC. Translating gives CASSLGTSGAEQFF. J is TRBJ2-1 and V is TRBV7-2, with 12 bases fitting TRBD2. From germline, CDR1 is SGHTA and CDR2 FQGNSA. CDR3 length equals 14 residues. The junction had 1 base not matched to a gene; V was cut back by 1 base and J by 9 bases.

In its sample, this clonotype was seen many times. J is TRBJ2-5 and V is TRBV11-2; the match to TRBD1 covers 8 bases. This CDR3 spans 17 amino acids. CDR1 SGHAT and CDR2 FQNNGV come from the germline V gene. The V and J ends lost 1 base and 0 bases, in that order; junction bases with no gene match: 7. The CDR3 loop reads CASSLVGQGVDQETQYF. The CDR3 nucleotides are TGTGCCAGCAGCTTAGTAGGACAGGGAGTCGACCAAGAGACCCAGTACTTC.

This clonotype was observed at least ten times. The V and J genes are TRBV11-2 and TRBJ2-7; possible D gene TRBD2, 5 bases. The CDR3 runs to 15 residues. Germline CDR1 is SGHAT and CDR2 is FQNNGV. With 3 bases removed from V and 2 bases from J, the gap between germline ends came to 14 bases. Here the CDR3 reads CASSLDSEPPYEQYF. The DNA for the CDR3 is TGTGCCAGCAGCTTGGACTCAGAGCCCCCCTACGAGCAGTACTTC.

There are many counts of this clonotype. The V gene is TRBV12-3 or TRBV12-4, the J gene TRBJ1-6; TRBD1 matches at 8 bases. V was clipped by 4 bases and J by 7 bases; unmatched bases: 6. The CDR3 spans 15 residues. CDR3 sequence (DNA): TGTGCCAGCAGTTCTACAGGGGGTCGGAATTCACCCCTCCACTTT. It encodes CASSSTGGRNSPLHF.

This clonotype was observed many times. This chain connects TRBV10-1 to TRBJ1-5; D is uncertain. V lost 6 bases and J 4 bases, leaving 10 bases between the germline ends. Germline loops: CDR1 WNHNN, CDR2 SYGVQD (reference sequence). The CDR3 has 13 amino acids. The DNA of the CDR3 is TGCGCCAGCAGCCCGTCCACGAATCAGCCCCAGCATTTT. Amino acid sequence: CASSPSTNQPQHF.

This clonotype was picked up many times. This chain joins TRBV2 and TRBJ2-7; TRBD2 matches 11 bases. Trimming cost V 9 bases and J 5 bases; bases outside gene matches: 12. The germline V gene has CDR1 SNHLY and CDR2 FYNNEI. This CDR3 spans 15 amino acids. The CDR3 here is CASGNSGGAYHEQYF. The DNA for the CDR3 is TGTGCCAGTGGGAATAGCGGGGGGGCCTACCACGAGCAGTACTTC. The entire variable domain, with the rest obtained from reference TRBV2 and TRBJ2-7, is as follows: EPEVTQTPSHQVTQMGQEVILRCVPISNHLYFYWYRQILGQKVEFLVSFYNNEISEKSEIFDDQFSVERPDGSNFTLKIRSTKLEDSAMYFCASGNSGGAYHEQYFGPGTRLTVT.

Ten or more counts support this clonotype. This chain uses TRBV18 with TRBJ1-3, with D unresolved. With 6 bases removed from V and 0 bases from J, the gap between germline ends came to 6 bases. Germline CDR1 reads KGHSH; CDR2 reads LQKENI. The CDR3 sequence is 13 residues long. For the CDR3, the DNA is TGTGCCAGCTCCGATTACTCTGGAAACACCATATATTTT. It encodes CASSDYSGNTIYF.

With respect to this clonotype: A much bigger clone sits one base away, suggesting this may be a read error. V gene TRBV12-5 combines with J gene TRBJ2-1; unclear D gene. Germline V lookup: CDR1 LGHNT, CDR2 FRNRAP. The CDR3 is made up of 15 amino acids. Trimming left V 0 bases short and J 6 bases short, with 12 bases between. The CDR3 reads CASGLVGAVLNEQFF. The CDR3 nucleotides read TGTGCTAGTGGTTTGGTAGGTGCGGTCCTCAATGAGCAGTTCTTC.

The chain combines TRBV2 with TRBJ1-5; the match to TRBD1 covers 8 bases. Per germline, CDR1 SNHLY and CDR2 FYNNEI. With V trimmed by 4 bases and J by 5 bases, 7 bases remained unmatched. There are 15 residues in the CDR3. The CDR3 sequence is CASSGGQGADQPQHF. The CDR3 DNA follows: TGTGCCAGCAGTGGTGGGCAGGGGGCGGATCAGCCCCAGCATTTT.